The sequence of this TCR beta chain was determined in a study of cytomegalovirus exposure and HLA in healthy donors. General observations from the study: An analysis was carried out at a later point. It showed that HLA-associated TCR beta chains were more clonally expanded than equally common non-associated chains. About 87% or about 30% of the time was how often most TCR beta V segments were productive, according to an earlier analysis. With further analysis later on, most CMV-associated TCR beta chains appeared HLA-restricted.

The PCR made use of 60 Vbeta and 13 Jbeta primers. TCRdb keeps only in-frame clones here, not all; method: immunoSEQ multiplex PCR. This table holds 150,000 to 200,000 clones, 70% to 80% found once. With respect to this clone: Its antigen remains unknown.

This clonotype originated in a woman in her forties or fifties in good health and CMV-seronegative. The source material was PBMCs.

Written as DNA, the CDR3 is TGTGCCTGGAGCAGGGTCAACACTGAAGCTTTCTTT. It codes for CAWSRVNTEAFF. The chain uses TRBV30 and TRBJ1-1, with D tentatively TRBD1 (5 bases). The V end was cut by 3 bases, the J end by 2 bases, with 7 bases between. The CDR3 has 12 residues. Germline V CDR1 and CDR2: GTSNPN, SVGIG (reference sequence).